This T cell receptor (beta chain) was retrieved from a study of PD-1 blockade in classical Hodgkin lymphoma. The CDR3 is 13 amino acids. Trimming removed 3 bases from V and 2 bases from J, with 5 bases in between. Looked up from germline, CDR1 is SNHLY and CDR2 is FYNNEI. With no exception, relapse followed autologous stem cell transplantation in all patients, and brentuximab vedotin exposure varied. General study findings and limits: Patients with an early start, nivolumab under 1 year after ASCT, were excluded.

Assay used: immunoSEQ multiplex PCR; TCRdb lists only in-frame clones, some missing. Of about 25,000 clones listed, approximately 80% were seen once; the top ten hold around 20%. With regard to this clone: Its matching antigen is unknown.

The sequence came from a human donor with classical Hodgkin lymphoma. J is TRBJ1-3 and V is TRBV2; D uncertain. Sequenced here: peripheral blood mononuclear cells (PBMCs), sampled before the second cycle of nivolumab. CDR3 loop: CASSERAGNTIYF. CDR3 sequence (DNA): TGTGCCAGCAGTGAGAGGGCTGGAAACACCATATATTTT.